The sequence of this TCR beta chain was determined in a study of blood T cells in healthy people across ages. In regard to this clonotype: Its antigen is undetermined.

Regarding the study as a whole: The long-lived group displayed more naive CD4+ cells, plus higher diversity, than the aged donors did.

PCR was performed a second time for about 6 to 11 cycles using a sample-barcoded 5' primer and a J-beta primer mix. TCRdb fed the 5' RACE reads into MiXCR, producing one record per CDR3 protein. The table includes roughly 900,000 distinct CDR3 sequences, 25% to 30% detected once. J was trimmed by 10 bases and V by 5 bases; bases with no gene match: 13. This CDR3 spans 15 amino acids. Germline CDR1 reads SGHTA; CDR2 reads FQGNSA. Input material: blood. The gene calls are TRBV7-2 and TRBJ2-1; 8 bases are shared with TRBD1. The clonotype comes from a woman older than 75 in good health. In DNA, the CDR3 is TGTGCCAGCAGCAACCGGGACAGGCCAACGCCGGAGCAGTTCTTC. Its translation: CASSNRDRPTPEQFF. Variable domain in full (rest from reference TRBV7-2 and TRBJ2-1): GAGVSQSPSNKVTEKGKDVELRCDPISGHTALYWYRQSLGQGLEFLIYFQGNSAPDKSGLPSDRFSAERTGGSVSTLTIQRTQQEDSAVYLCASSNRDRPTPEQFFGPGTRLTVL.